Listed below are T cell receptor beta chains from one sample, sequenced in a study of shared clonotypes between healthy human individuals. TCRdb keeps only in-frame clones here, not all; method: immunoSEQ multiplex PCR. The table shows some 2,100,000 clones, with 95% occurring only once. Sequenced sample: naive CD4+ T cells sorted from blood. The receptor set was obtained from a man between 18 and 29 years old in good health. CDR3s include the opening cysteine and the closing phenylalanine or tryptophan. The order of the fields is clone size, D gene, J gene, V gene, CDR3 protein, CDR3 DNA. D genes are given only for firm matches. Clone size, where shown, is once, few, many, or a class for clones that have expanded.

- | - | TRBJ1-3 | TRBV19 | CATGESASGNTIYF | TGTGCCACGGGGGAGTCGGCCTCTGGAAACACCATATATTTT
- | - | TRBJ2-2 | TRBV6-1 | CASRPLTGYTGELFF | TGTGCCAGCAGGCCACTGACTGGATACACCGGGGAGCTGTTTTTT
- | TRBD1 | TRBJ2-7 | TRBV19 | CASSKEQGSSYEQYF | TGTGCCAGTAGTAAGGAACAGGGGTCCTCCTACGAGCAGTACTTC
- | - | TRBJ2-3 | TRBV2 | CASSIARGSTDTQYF | TGTGCCAGCAGTATCGCCCGGGGTTCCACAGATACGCAGTATTTT
- | - | TRBJ1-2 | TRBV30 | CAWSMATGGGYTF | TGTGCCTGGAGTATGGCGACAGGTGGTGGCTACACCTTC
- | - | TRBJ2-3 | TRBV9 | CASSVEEVYTDTQYF | TGTGCCAGCAGCGTAGAGGAGGTTTACACAGATACGCAGTATTTT
- | - | TRBJ2-3 | TRBV5-4 | CASSLGVRTDTQYF | TGTGCCAGCAGCTTGGGGGTTCGCACAGATACGCAGTATTTT
- | - | TRBJ2-1 | TRBV5-6 | CASSLSGSFYNEQFF | TGTGCCAGCAGCTTGTCCGGCAGCTTTTACAATGAGCAGTTCTTC
- | TRBD2 | TRBJ2-1 | TRBV5-6 | CASSYDQTSGYNEQFF | TGTGCCAGCAGCTACGACCAGACTAGCGGCTACAATGAGCAGTTCTTC
- | - | TRBJ1-4 | TRBV11-2 | CASSFRLNEKLFF | TGTGCCAGCAGCTTCCGTTTAAATGAAAAACTGTTTTTT
- | - | TRBJ2-7 | TRBV18 | CASSPPGNYEQYF | TGTGCCAGCTCACCCCCGGGTAACTACGAGCAGTACTTC
- | TRBD1 | TRBJ1-5 | TRBV7-2 | CASSREGQGFINQPQHF | TGTGCCAGCAGCAGAGAGGGACAGGGGTTTATCAATCAGCCCCAGCATTTT
- | - | TRBJ2-7 | TRBV25-1 | CASSARDWDSYEQYF | TGTGCCAGCAGCGCTCGGGACTGGGACTCCTACGAGCAGTACTTC
once | - | TRBJ2-1 | TRBV5-4 | CASRPFGYNEQFF | TGTGCCAGCAGGCCCTTCGGCTACAATGAGCAGTTCTTC
- | TRBD1 | TRBJ1-3 | TRBV6-1 | CASSADRAGNTIYF | TGTGCCAGCAGCGCGGACAGGGCTGGAAACACCATATATTTT
- | TRBD1 | TRBJ1-6 | TRBV18 | CASSRQGVGSPLHF | TGTGCCAGCTCACGACAGGGAGTAGGTTCACCCCTCCACTTT
- | - | TRBJ2-3 | TRBV5-1 | CASSWGDTDTQYF | TGCGCCAGCAGCTGGGGGGACACAGATACGCAGTATTTT
- | - | TRBJ2-7 | TRBV9 | CASSVVVRVPHEQYF | TGTGCCAGCAGCGTAGTTGTCAGGGTTCCCCACGAGCAGTACTTC
- | - | TRBJ2-2 | TRBV30 | CAWSVLRGNTGELFF | TGTGCCTGGAGTGTTCTCAGGGGGAACACCGGGGAGCTGTTTTTT
- | TRBD1 | TRBJ1-5 | TRBV19 | CASSRSGQNQPQHF | TGTGCCAGTAGCCGTTCGGGACAGAATCAGCCCCAGCATTTT
- | TRBD1 | TRBJ2-7 | TRBV28 | CASSLAGGEDYEQYF | TGTGCCAGCAGTTTAGCAGGGGGCGAAGACTACGAGCAGTACTTC
- | - | TRBJ1-5 | TRBV19 | CASSIAVYSNQPQHF | TGTGCCAGTAGTATCGCAGTCTATAGCAATCAGCCCCAGCATTTT
- | - | TRBJ1-5 | TRBV10-1 | CASSPQGLGQPQHF | TGCGCCAGCAGTCCCCAGGGTCTGGGTCAGCCCCAGCATTTT
- | TRBD2 | TRBJ2-7 | TRBV18 | CASSPAGTSAYEQYF | TGTGCCAGCTCACCAGCCGGGACTAGCGCCTACGAGCAGTACTTC
- | - | TRBJ1-1 | TRBV4-2 | CASSQEGVAQAFF | TGTGCCAGCAGCCAAGAAGGAGTAGCGCAAGCTTTCTTT
once | - | TRBJ1-1 | TRBV6-1 | CASRVEGSGGTEAFF | TGTGCCAGCAGGGTGGAGGGGAGTGGGGGCACTGAAGCTTTCTTT
- | - | TRBJ2-7 | TRBV19 | CASTTVAGAEQYF | TGTGCCAGTACTACGGTGGCGGGGGCAGAGCAGTACTTC
- | TRBD2 | TRBJ2-7 | TRBV7-2 | CASSPRTSGTYEQYF | TGTGCCAGCAGCCCCCGGACTAGCGGGACCTACGAGCAGTACTTC
- | - | TRBJ1-5 | TRBV2 | CASSEIFQGPFFGQPQHF | TGTGCCAGCAGTGAAATCTTCCAGGGCCCTTTTTTTGGTCAGCCCCAGCATTTT
once | - | TRBJ1-2 | TRBV11-3 | CASSYLRTEGYGYTF | TGTGCCAGCAGCTATCTCAGGACAGAGGGCTATGGCTACACCTTC
- | - | TRBJ2-7 | TRBV18 | CASSPTGPTSSYEQYF | TGTGCCAGCTCACCAACGGGGCCGACTAGCTCCTACGAGCAGTACTTC
- | TRBD1 | TRBJ1-1 | TRBV6-1 | CASIDRVYTEAFF | TGTGCCAGCATCGACAGGGTGTACACTGAAGCTTTCTTT
- | - | TRBJ2-3 | TRBV7-9 | CASSRDRTTTDTQYF | TGTGCCAGCAGCCGGGATCGGACTACCACAGATACGCAGTATTTT
- | TRBD2 | TRBJ2-7 | TRBV7-9 | CASSLAAGNSYEQYF | TGTGCCAGCAGCCTCGCAGCGGGAAACTCCTACGAGCAGTACTTC
once | TRBD1 | TRBJ1-5 | TRBV28 | CASRSGQGNQPQHF | TGTGCCAGCAGATCCGGACAGGGAAATCAGCCCCAGCATTTT
- | - | TRBJ1-2 | TRBV9 | CASSVGRRNTF | TGTGCCAGCAGCGTAGGAAGGAGAAACACCTTC
- | TRBD1 | TRBJ2-7 | TRBV4-1 | CASSQGRDRYSYEQYF | TGCGCCAGCAGCCAAGGGCGGGACAGGTATTCCTACGAGCAGTACTTC
once | - | TRBJ2-7 | TRBV7-2 | CASRMDGSYEQYF | TGTGCCAGCAGGATGGACGGATCCTACGAGCAGTACTTC
- | TRBD1 | TRBJ2-1 | TRBV19 | CASSTPGTGRYNEQFF | TGTGCCAGTAGTACGCCCGGGACAGGGAGGTACAATGAGCAGTTCTTC
- | TRBD1 | TRBJ1-2 | TRBV10-3 | CAISESGTGRLYGYTF | TGTGCCATCAGTGAAAGCGGGACAGGCCGCCTCTATGGCTACACCTTC
- | - | TRBJ1-4 | TRBV30 | CAWTGAKGEKLFF | TGTGCCTGGACAGGGGCGAAGGGTGAAAAACTGTTTTTT
- | - | TRBJ1-1 | TRBV20-1 | CSASRVTEAFF | TGCAGTGCTAGCAGAGTCACTGAAGCTTTCTTT
- | - | TRBJ2-7 | TRBV30 | CAWISLRGGRYEQYF | TGTGCCTGGATTTCCTTGAGGGGGGGTCGGTACGAGCAGTACTTC
- | - | TRBJ1-5 | TRBV6-5 | CASSPDRYQPQHF | TGTGCCAGCAGTCCAGACAGGTATCAGCCCCAGCATTTT
- | TRBD1 | TRBJ2-3 | TRBV4-1 | CASSQAATGGNADTQYF | TGCGCCAGCAGCCAAGCTGCGACAGGGGGGAACGCAGATACGCAGTATTTT
once | - | TRBJ2-3 | TRBV6-6 | CAISDLTDTQYF | TGTGCCATCTCGGACCTAACAGATACGCAGTATTTT
- | TRBD2 | TRBJ2-1 | TRBV30 | CAWSVLAGDNEQFF | TGTGCCTGGAGTGTACTAGCGGGAGATAATGAGCAGTTCTTC
- | TRBD2 | TRBJ2-3 | TRBV27 | CASRRLGLDGHTQYF | TGTGCCAGCAGGAGGTTGGGACTAGATGGTCATACGCAGTATTTT
- | - | TRBJ2-7 | TRBV7-2 | CASSFAMGQGTSYEQYF | TGTGCCAGCAGCTTCGCGATGGGGCAGGGAACCTCCTACGAGCAGTACTTC
few | - | TRBJ1-4 | TRBV2 | CASSQIEKLFF | TGTGCCAGCAGTCAAATTGAAAAACTGTTTTTT
- | TRBD2 | TRBJ2-3 | TRBV7-8 | CASSSRTLGRAADTQYF | TGTGCCAGCAGCTCGAGGACCTTAGGGAGGGCCGCAGATACGCAGTATTTT
- | TRBD2 | TRBJ2-1 | TRBV7-2 | CASSRTPGGYEQFF | TGTGCCAGCAGCCGTACACCCGGGGGGTATGAGCAGTTCTTC
- | TRBD1 | TRBJ2-7 | TRBV6-6 | CASSLGQGGEQYF | TGTGCCAGCAGCTTGGGACAGGGAGGCGAGCAGTACTTC
- | - | TRBJ2-3 | TRBV7-3 | CASSPQDSTDTQYF | TGTGCCAGCAGCCCTCAGGACAGCACAGATACGCAGTATTTT
- | - | TRBJ1-1 | TRBV30 | CAWDRVNTEAFF | TGTGCCTGGGACCGGGTGAACACTGAAGCTTTCTTT
- | - | TRBJ2-7 | TRBV11-2 | CASNNPFDFSYEQYF | TGTGCCAGCAACAATCCTTTTGACTTCTCCTACGAGCAGTACTTC
- | TRBD2 | TRBJ2-7 | TRBV5-1 | CASSLAGSGGSSYEQYF | TGCGCCAGCAGCTTGGCCGGTAGCGGGGGGTCCTCCTACGAGCAGTACTTC
- | - | TRBJ1-1 | TRBV5-1 | CASSLGHSGGRTEAFF | TGCGCCAGCAGCTTAGGACACTCCGGGGGCAGGACTGAAGCTTTCTTT